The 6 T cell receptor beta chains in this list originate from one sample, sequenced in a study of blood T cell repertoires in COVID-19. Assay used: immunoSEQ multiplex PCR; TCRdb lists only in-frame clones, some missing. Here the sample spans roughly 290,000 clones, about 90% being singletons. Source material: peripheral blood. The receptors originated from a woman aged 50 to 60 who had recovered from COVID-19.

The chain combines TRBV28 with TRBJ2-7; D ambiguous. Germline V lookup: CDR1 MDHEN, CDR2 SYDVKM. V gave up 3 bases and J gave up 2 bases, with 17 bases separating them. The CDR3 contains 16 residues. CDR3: CASSFPLSSPAYEQYF. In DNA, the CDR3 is TGTGCCAGCAGTTTTCCCCTGAGTAGCCCTGCCTACGAGCAGTACTTC.

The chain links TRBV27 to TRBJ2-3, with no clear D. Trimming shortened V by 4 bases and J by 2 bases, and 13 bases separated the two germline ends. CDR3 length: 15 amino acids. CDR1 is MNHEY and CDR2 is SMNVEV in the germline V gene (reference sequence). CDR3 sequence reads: CASSSFPKHTDTQYF. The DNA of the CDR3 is TGTGCCAGCAGTTCCTTCCCCAAGCACACAGATACGCAGTATTTT.

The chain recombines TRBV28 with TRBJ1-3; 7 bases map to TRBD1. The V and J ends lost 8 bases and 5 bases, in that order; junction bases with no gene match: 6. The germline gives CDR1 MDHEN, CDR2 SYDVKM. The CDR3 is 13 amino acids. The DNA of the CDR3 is TGTGCCAGCTGGGAACAGGGGAGAAACACCATATATTTT. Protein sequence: CASWEQGRNTIYF.

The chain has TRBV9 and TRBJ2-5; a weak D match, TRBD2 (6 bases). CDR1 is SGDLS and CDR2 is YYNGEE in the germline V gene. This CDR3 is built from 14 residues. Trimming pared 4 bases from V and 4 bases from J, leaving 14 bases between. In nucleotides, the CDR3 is TGTGCCAGCAGCCTGGGGACTCACCCAGAGACCCAGTACTTC. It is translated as CASSLGTHPETQYF.

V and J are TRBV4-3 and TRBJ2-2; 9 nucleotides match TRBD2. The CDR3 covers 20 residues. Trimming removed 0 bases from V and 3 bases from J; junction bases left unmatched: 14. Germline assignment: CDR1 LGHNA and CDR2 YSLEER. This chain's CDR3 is CASSQELGGGAGGDTGELFF. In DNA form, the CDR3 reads TGCGCCAGCAGCCAAGAACTCGGCGGGGGGGCCGGAGGGGACACCGGGGAGCTGTTTTTT.

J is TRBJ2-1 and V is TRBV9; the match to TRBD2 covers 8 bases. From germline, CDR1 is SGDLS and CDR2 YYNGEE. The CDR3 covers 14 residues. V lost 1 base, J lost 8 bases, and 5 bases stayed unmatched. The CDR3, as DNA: TGTGCCAGCAGCGTAAGCGGGAGAAGGGATGAGCAGTTCTTC. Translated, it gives CASSVSGRRDEQFF.